The 13 T cell receptor beta chains reported below all come from one sample, sequenced in a study of blood T cell repertoires in COVID-19 (dated by TCRdb to about 2020). The protocol used for the library was the immunoSEQ multiplex PCR assay. Entries here come from immuneACCESS through TCRdb and include only in-frame sequences with V and J called. Some clones fail to appear in such tables; in the studies checked, an unresolved V gene covers under half of the shortfall, and the cause of the remainder is unknown. The sample profile shows approximately 140,000 clones; under 90% of them were found once. The top ten constitute approximately 9% of the sample. The sequencing input was peripheral blood. The receptors were gathered from a woman of 80 years or more in a cohort sampled during active or convalescent COVID-19.

This chain joins TRBV28 and TRBJ1-5; D call uncertain. V shed 4 bases and J shed 11 bases, with 12 bases lying between them. Germline V gene sequence: CDR1 MDHEN, CDR2 SYDVKM. CDR3 size: 12 residues. CDR3 protein: CASSSAFRAQHF. The CDR3, as DNA: TGTGCCAGCAGTTCTGCGTTTCGGGCCCAGCATTTT.

This rearrangement joins TRBV7-3 to TRBJ2-7, with D maybe TRBD2 (6 bases). The CDR3 totals 15 residues. Per the germline V gene, CDR1 is SGHTA and CDR2 is FQGTGA. V gave up 2 bases and J gave up 0 bases, with 11 bases separating them. Here the CDR3 DNA reads TGTGCCAGCAGCTTAGGGGGGTCAAGCTCCTACGAGCAGTACTTC. It yields the protein CASSLGGSSSYEQYF.

This clone was observed a few times. Distinct nucleotide sequences in the sample also encode this CDR3. The chain recombines TRBV7-3 with TRBJ2-2, with TRBD2 as a possible D gene (5 bases). This CDR3 is built from 15 residues. CDR1 and CDR2 (germline): SGHTA, FQGTGA. Trimming cost V 5 bases and J 1 base, with 11 bases left between them. The CDR3 sequence is CASSLGRGNTGELFF. CDR3 DNA: TGTGCCAGCAGCCTAGGACGGGGGAACACCGGGGAGCTGTTTTTT. The full variable domain, in which reference TRBV7-3 and TRBJ2-2 provide the parts outside the CDR3, is GAGVSQTPSNKVTEKGKYVELRCDPISGHTALYWYRQSLGQGPEFLIYFQGTGAADDSGLPNDRFFAVRPEGSVSTLKIQRTERGDSAVYLCASSLGRGNTGELFFGEGSRLTVL.

This clone was observed a handful of times. The chain uses TRBV19 and TRBJ1-6; D gene uncertain. V was clipped by 4 bases and J by 9 bases, with 16 bases between them. Germline CDR1 reads LNHDA; CDR2 reads SQIVND (reference sequence). The CDR3 is 15 amino acids. The CDR3 DNA follows: TGTGCCAGTAGTACCGAGGGAGGGATCATTTCACCCCTCCACTTT. As protein: CASSTEGGIISPLHF.

In this sample, this clone turned up a few times. The chain joins TRBV7-9 to TRBJ1-1; a weak D match, TRBD1 (5 bases). The CDR3 extends over 12 amino acids. V lost 5 bases and J 12 bases, leaving 16 bases between the germline ends. Germline V lookup: CDR1 SEHNR, CDR2 FQNEAQ (reference sequence). The CDR3 bases are TGTGCCAGCAGCGCTGGGTGGGGGGTCCCTTTCTTT. Protein: CASSAGWGVPFF.

This clone has only one observation. The chain has TRBV5-6 and TRBJ2-5, with 13 bases identical to TRBD2. The ends lost 0 bases at V and 5 bases at J; junction bases unmatched: 4. The CDR3 has 16 amino acids. Germline V CDR1 and CDR2: SGHDT, YYEEEE. The CDR3 here is CASSLEGLAGMETQYF. CDR3 DNA sequence: TGTGCCAGCAGCTTGGAGGGACTAGCGGGGATGGAGACCCAGTACTTC.

This chain uses TRBV19 with TRBJ2-2; perhaps TRBD2 as D (6 bases). CDR1 is LNHDA, CDR2 SQIVND, per germline (reference sequence). The germline V and J ends were trimmed by 4 bases and 7 bases, with 19 bases remaining between them. The CDR3 loop spans 16 amino acids. CDR3 protein: CASSRTYSLANGELFF. As DNA, the CDR3 is TGTGCCAGTAGTAGGACGTATAGCCTAGCGAACGGGGAGCTGTTTTTT.

V usage is TRBV9 and J usage is TRBJ1-2; no reliable D call. The CDR3 length is 13 residues. The V gene lost 3 bases and the J gene lost 4 bases, with 10 bases spanning the gap. The germline V gene encodes CDR1 SGDLS and CDR2 YYNGEE. In DNA form, the CDR3 reads TGTGCCAGCAGCGAGGGAGGAGTCTATGGCTACACCTTC. This sequence encodes CASSEGGVYGYTF.

V and J are TRBV7-9 and TRBJ2-7; tentative D call: TRBD1 (5 bases). The V end was cut by 6 bases, the J end by 5 bases, with 11 bases between. The length of the CDR3 is 12 residues. Germline values: CDR1 SEHNR, CDR2 FQNEAQ (reference sequence). The CDR3 loop reads CASSYDSDEQYV. DNA for the CDR3: TGTGCCAGCAGTTACGACAGCGACGAGCAGTACGTC.

The chain has TRBV5-4 and TRBJ2-1; 9 nucleotides align to TRBD2. The CDR3 totals 17 residues. With V trimmed by 4 bases and J by 4 bases, 12 bases remained unmatched. Germline CDR1 reads SGHNT; CDR2 reads YYREEE (reference sequence). The CDR3 here is CASSLTGGGAEYNEQFF. CDR3 DNA: TGTGCCAGCAGCCTCACTGGCGGGGGGGCCGAATACAATGAGCAGTTCTTC. The whole variable domain, filled in from reference TRBV5-4 and TRBJ2-1, reads ETGVTQSPTHLIKTRGQQVTLRCSSQSGHNTVSWYQQALGQGPQFIFQYYREEENGRGNFPPRFSGLQFPNYSSELNVNALELDDSALYLCASSLTGGGAEYNEQFFGPGTRLTVL.

In its sample, this clone was seen a few times. The gene calls are TRBV19 and TRBJ1-5, with TRBD1 matching over 9 bases. Germline loops: CDR1 LNHDA, CDR2 SQIVND (reference sequence). Germline trimming cut 6 bases from V and 11 bases from J; bases unmatched to any gene: 14. The CDR3 spans 15 residues. CDR3 nucleotide sequence: TGTGCCAGTAGCACGGGACAGGGTGGACGGTGGGCCCAGCATTTT. Translation gives CASSTGQGGRWAQHF.

The chain links TRBV7-3 to TRBJ2-3; 7 bases are shared with TRBD2. The germline gives CDR1 SGHTA, CDR2 FQGTGA. V lost 3 bases to trimming and J lost 1 base; unmatched junction nucleotides: 1. The CDR3 sequence is 14 residues long. The chain's CDR3 is CASSLAGGTDTQYF. The CDR3 DNA sequence: TGTGCCAGCAGCTTGGCGGGAGGCACAGATACGCAGTATTTT. Full variable domain (missing parts from reference TRBV7-3 and TRBJ2-3): GAGVSQTPSNKVTEKGKYVELRCDPISGHTALYWYRQSLGQGPEFLIYFQGTGAADDSGLPNDRFFAVRPEGSVSTLKIQRTERGDSAVYLCASSLAGGTDTQYFGPGTRLTVL.

The J gene is TRBJ1-3, the V gene TRBV14; no reliable D call. The ends were cut back, 8 bases at V and 3 bases at J, with 8 bases in the middle. The germline gives CDR1 SGHDN, CDR2 FVKESK. The CDR3 has 12 residues. Written as DNA, the CDR3 is TGTGCCAGCGGAGTAGGTGGAAACACCATATATTTT. Translated: CASGVGGNTIYF. Combining the CDR3 with reference TRBV14 and TRBJ1-3 gives the whole variable domain EAGVTQFPSHSVIEKGQTVTLRCDPISGHDNLYWYRRVMGKEIKFLLHFVKESKQDESGMPNNRFLAERTGGTYSTLKVQPAELEDSGVYFCASGVGGNTIYFGEGSWLTVV.